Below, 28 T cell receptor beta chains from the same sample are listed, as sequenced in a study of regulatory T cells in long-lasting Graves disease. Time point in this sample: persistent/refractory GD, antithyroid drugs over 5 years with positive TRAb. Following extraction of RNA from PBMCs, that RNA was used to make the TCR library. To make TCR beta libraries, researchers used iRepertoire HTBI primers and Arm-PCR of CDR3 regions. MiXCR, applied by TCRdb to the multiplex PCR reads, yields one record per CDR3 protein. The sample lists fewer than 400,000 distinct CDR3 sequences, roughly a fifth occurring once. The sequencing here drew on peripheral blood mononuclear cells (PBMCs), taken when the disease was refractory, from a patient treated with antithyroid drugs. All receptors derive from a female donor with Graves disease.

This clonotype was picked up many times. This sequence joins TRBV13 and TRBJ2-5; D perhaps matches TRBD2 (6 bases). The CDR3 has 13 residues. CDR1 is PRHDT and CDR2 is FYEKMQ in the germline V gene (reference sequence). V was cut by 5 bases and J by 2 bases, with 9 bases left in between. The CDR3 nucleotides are TGTGCCAGCAGCCCCGGGGGACAAGAGACCCAGTACTTC. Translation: CASSPGGQETQYF.

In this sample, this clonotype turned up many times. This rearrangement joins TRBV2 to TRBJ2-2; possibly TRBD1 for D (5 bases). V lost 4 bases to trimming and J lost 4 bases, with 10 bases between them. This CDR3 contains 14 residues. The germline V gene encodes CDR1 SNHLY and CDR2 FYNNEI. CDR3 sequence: CASSGQGSTGELFF. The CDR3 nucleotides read TGTGCCAGCAGTGGGCAGGGAAGCACCGGGGAGCTGTTTTTT. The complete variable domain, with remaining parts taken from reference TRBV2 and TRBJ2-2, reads EPEVTQTPSHQVTQMGQEVILRCVPISNHLYFYWYRQILGQKVEFLVSFYNNEISEKSEIFDDQFSVERPDGSNFTLKIRSTKLEDSAMYFCASSGQGSTGELFFGEGSRLTVL.

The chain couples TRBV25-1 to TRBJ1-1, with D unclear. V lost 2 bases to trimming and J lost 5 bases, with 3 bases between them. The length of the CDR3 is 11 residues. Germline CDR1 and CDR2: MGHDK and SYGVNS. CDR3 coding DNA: TGTGCCAGCAGTGAAAGAACTGAAGCTTTCTTT. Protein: CASSERTEAFF.

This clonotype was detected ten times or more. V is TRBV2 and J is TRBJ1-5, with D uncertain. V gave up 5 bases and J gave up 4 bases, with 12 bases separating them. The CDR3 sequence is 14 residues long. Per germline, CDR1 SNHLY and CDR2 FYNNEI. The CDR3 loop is CASSRANRNQPQHF. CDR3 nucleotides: TGTGCCAGCAGTAGAGCAAATAGAAATCAGCCCCAGCATTTT. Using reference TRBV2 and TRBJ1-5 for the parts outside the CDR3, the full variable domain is EPEVTQTPSHQVTQMGQEVILRCVPISNHLYFYWYRQILGQKVEFLVSFYNNEISEKSEIFDDQFSVERPDGSNFTLKIRSTKLEDSAMYFCASSRANRNQPQHFGDGTRLSIL.

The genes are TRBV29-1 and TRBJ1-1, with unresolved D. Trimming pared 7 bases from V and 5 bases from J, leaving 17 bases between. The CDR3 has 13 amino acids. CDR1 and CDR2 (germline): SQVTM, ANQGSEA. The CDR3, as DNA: TGCAGCGCCGTCGGCGGGGTGGGTACTGAAGCTTTCTTT. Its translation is CSAVGGVGTEAFF.

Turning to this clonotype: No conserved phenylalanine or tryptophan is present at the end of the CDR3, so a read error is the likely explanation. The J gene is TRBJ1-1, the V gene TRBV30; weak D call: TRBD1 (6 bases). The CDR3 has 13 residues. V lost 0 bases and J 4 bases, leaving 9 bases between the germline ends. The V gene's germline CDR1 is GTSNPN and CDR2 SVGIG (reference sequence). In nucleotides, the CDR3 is TGTGCCTGGAGTGTACAGGGATCCACTGAAGCTTTCCTT. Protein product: CAWSVQGSTEAFL.

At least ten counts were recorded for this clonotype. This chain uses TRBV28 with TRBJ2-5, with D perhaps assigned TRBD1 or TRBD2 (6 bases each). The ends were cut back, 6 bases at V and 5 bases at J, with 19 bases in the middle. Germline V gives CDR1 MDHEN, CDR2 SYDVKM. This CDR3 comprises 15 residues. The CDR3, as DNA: TGTGCCAGCAGCCTCGAGGGGGGCCAGCTGGAGACCCAGTACTTC. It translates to CASSLEGGQLETQYF.

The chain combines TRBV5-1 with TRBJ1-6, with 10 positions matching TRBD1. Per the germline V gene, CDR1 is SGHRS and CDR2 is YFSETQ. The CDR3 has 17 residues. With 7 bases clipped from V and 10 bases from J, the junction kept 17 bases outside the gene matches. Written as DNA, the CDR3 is TGCGCCAGCCGGCGCTTCCCGGGGACAGGGGAGTTATCACCCCTCCACTTT. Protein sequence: CASRRFPGTGELSPLHF.

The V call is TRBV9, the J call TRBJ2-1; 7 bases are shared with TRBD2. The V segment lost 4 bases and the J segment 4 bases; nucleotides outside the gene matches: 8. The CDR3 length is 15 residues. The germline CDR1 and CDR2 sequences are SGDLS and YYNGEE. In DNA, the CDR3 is TGTGCCAGCAGCCTTTTCGGGGGGACTTACAATGAGCAGTTCTTC. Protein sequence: CASSLFGGTYNEQFF. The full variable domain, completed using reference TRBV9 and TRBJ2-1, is DSGVTQTPKHLITATGQRVTLRCSPRSGDLSVYWYQQSLDQGLQFLIQYYNGEERAKGNILERFSAQQFPDLHSELNLSSLELGDSALYFCASSLFGGTYNEQFFGPGTRLTVL.

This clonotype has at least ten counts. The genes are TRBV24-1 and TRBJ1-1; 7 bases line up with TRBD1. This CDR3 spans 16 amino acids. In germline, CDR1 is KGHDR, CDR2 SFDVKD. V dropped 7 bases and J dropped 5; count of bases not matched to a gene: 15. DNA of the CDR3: TGTGCCACCAGAAGTCGAGGGGGCGCCGGAACTACTGAAGCTTTCTTT. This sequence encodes CATRSRGGAGTTEAFF.

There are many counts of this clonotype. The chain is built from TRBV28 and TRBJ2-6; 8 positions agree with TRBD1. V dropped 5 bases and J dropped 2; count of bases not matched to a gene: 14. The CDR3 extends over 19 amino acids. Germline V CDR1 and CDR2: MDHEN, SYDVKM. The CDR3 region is CASSPDRGFITAGANVLTF. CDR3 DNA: TGTGCCAGCAGTCCAGACAGGGGTTTTATAACTGCTGGGGCCAACGTCCTGACTTTC.

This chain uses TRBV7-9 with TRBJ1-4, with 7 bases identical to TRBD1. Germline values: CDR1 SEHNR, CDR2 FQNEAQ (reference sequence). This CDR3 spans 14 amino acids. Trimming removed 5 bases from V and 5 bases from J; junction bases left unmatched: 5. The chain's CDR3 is CASSAGTENEKLFF. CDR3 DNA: TGTGCCAGCAGCGCTGGGACAGAGAATGAAAAACTGTTTTTT.

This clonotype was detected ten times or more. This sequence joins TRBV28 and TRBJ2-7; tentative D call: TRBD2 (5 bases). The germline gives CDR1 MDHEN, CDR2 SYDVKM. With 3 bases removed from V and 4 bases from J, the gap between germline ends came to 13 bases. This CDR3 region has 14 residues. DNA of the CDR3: TGTGCCAGCAGTTTCGCGGGTTCGGCTTACGAGCAGTACTTC. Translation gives CASSFAGSAYEQYF.

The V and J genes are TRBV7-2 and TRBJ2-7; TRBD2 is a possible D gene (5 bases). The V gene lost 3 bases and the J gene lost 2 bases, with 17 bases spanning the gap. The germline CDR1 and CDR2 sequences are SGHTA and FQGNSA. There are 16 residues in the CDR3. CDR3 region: CASSLDNVVGTYEQYF. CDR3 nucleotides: TGTGCCAGCAGCTTGGATAATGTCGTCGGGACCTACGAGCAGTACTTC. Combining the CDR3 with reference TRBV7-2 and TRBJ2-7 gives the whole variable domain GAGVSQSPSNKVTEKGKDVELRCDPISGHTALYWYRQSLGQGLEFLIYFQGNSAPDKSGLPSDRFSAERTGGSVSTLTIQRTQQEDSAVYLCASSLDNVVGTYEQYFGPGTRLTVT.

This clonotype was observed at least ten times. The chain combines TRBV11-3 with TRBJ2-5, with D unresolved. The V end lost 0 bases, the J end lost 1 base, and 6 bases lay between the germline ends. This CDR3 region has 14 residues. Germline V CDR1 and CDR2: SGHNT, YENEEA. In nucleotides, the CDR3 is TGTGCCAGCAGCTTAGATCGCCCCCAAGAGACCCAGTACTTC. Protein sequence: CASSLDRPQETQYF.

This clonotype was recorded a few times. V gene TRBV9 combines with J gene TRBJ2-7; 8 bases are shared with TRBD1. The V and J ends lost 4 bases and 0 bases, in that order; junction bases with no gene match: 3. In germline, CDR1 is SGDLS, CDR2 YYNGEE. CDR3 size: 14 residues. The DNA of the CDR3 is TGTGCCAGCAGCAAGACAGGGGACTCCTACGAGCAGTACTTC. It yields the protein CASSKTGDSYEQYF.

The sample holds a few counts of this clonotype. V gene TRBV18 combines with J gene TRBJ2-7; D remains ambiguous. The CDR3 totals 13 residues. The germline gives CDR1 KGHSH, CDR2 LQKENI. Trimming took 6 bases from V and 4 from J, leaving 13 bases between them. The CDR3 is CASSSLPQYEQYF. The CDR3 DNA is TGTGCCAGCTCGTCCTTGCCCCAATACGAGCAGTACTTC.

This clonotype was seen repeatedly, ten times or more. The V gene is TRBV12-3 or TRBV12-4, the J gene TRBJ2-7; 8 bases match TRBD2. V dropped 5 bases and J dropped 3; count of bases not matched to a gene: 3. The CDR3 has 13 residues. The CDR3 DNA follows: TGTGCCAGCAGTCACGGGACTAGCTACGAGCAGTACTTC. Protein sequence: CASSHGTSYEQYF.

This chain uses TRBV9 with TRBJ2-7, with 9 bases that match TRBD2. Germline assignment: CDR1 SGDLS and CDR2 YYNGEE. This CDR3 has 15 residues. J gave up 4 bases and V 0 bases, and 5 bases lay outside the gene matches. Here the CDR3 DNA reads TGTGCCAGCAGCGTAGCAGCTAGCGGGACATACGAGCAGTACTTC. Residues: CASSVAASGTYEQYF.

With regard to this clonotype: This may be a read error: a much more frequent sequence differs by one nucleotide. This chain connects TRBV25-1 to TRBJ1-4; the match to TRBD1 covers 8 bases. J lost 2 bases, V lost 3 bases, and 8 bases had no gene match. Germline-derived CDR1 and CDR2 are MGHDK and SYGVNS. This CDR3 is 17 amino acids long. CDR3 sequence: CASSDHGQGGTNEKLFF. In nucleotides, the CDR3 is TGTGCCAGCAGTGACCACGGACAGGGTGGGACTAATGAAAAACTGTTTTTT.

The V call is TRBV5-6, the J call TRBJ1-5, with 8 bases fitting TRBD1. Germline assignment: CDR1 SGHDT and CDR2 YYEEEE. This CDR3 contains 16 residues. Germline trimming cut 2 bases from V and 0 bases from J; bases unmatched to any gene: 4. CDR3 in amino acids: CASSFYQGASNQPQHF. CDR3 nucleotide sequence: TGTGCCAGCAGCTTTTATCAGGGGGCTAGCAATCAGCCCCAGCATTTT.

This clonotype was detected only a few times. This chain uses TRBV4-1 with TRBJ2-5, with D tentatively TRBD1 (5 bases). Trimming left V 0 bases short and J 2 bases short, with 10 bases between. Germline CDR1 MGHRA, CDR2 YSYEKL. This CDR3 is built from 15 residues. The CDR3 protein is CASSQEGRNQETQYF. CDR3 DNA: TGCGCCAGCAGCCAAGAGGGGCGGAATCAAGAGACCCAGTACTTC.

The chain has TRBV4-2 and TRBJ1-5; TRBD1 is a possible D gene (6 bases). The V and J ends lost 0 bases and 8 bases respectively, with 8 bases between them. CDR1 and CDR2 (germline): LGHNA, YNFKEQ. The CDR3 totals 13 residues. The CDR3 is CASSQDRDKPQHF. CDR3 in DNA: TGTGCCAGCAGCCAAGATAGGGACAAGCCCCAGCATTTT.

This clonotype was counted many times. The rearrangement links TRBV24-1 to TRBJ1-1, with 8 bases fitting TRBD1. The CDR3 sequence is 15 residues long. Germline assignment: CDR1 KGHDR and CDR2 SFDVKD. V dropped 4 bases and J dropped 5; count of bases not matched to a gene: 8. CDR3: CATSDARQGRTEAFF. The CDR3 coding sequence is TGTGCCACCAGTGACGCTAGACAGGGGAGAACTGAAGCTTTCTTT.

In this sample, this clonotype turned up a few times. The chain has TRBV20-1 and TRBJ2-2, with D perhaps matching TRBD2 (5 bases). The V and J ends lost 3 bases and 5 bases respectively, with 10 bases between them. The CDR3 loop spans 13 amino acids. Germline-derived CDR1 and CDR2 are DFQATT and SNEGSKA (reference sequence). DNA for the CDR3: TGCAGTGCTAGTGAGGGAGTGACCGGGGAGCTGTTTTTT. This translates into CSASEGVTGELFF.

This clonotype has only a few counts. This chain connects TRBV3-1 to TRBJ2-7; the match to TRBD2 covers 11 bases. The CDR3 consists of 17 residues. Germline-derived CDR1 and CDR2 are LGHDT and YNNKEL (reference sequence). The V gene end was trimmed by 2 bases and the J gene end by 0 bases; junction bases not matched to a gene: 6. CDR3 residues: CASSQKGTSGGSYEQYF. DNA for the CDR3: TGTGCCAGCAGCCAAAAAGGGACTAGCGGAGGCTCCTACGAGCAGTACTTC.

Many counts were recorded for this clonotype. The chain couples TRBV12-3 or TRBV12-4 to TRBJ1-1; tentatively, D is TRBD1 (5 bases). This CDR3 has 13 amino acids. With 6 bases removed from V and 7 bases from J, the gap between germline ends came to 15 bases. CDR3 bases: TGTGCCAGCAGCCGCCGGGGCAGCCTTGAAGCTTTCTTT. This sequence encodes CASSRRGSLEAFF.

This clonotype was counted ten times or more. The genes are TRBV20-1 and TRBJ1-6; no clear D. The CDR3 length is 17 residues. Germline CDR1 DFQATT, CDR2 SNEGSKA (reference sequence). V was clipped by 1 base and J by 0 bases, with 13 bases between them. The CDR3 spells CSARAVSSSSYNSPLHF. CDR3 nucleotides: TGCAGTGCTAGAGCGGTCAGCTCCAGCTCCTATAATTCACCCCTCCACTTT.